This record covers a single T cell receptor (beta chain). Its antigen remains unidentified. As the CDR3 is not closed by the conserved phenylalanine or tryptophan, this likely results from a read error. Deletions cut 0 bases from V and 0 bases from J, with 2 bases between. Germline values: CDR1 ENHRY, CDR2 SYGVKD. The CDR3 is made up of 13 amino acids. This specimen belongs to a study of cytomegalovirus exposure and HLA in healthy donors. Broader study findings: Based on reports, TCR beta sequences accurately predicted HLA-A and HLA-B alleles for most subjects. According to a later analysis, most TCR beta chains associated with CMV appeared HLA-restricted. When a later analysis compared HLA-associated TCR beta chains with equally common others, the HLA-associated chains turned out to be more clonally expanded and to have lower generation probabilities.

The PCR employed 60 Vbeta primers together with 13 Jbeta primers. In the source study's methods: An analysis performed later counted 73 million or so unique TCR beta chains (roughly 11 million of them shared). Produced via immunoSEQ multiplex PCR; TCRdb's table is partial and in-frame only. The V and J calls and clone size were taken over from that table, and D and trimming were inferred from the DNA. The repertoire holds about 250,000 clones, with 65% to 85% as singletons. The sample comprised PBMCs. This sequence originates from a female donor in good health and CMV-seronegative. This chain joins TRBV10-3 and TRBJ1-2, with D hard to call. The CDR3 DNA is TGTGCCATCAGTGAGTCGACTAACTATGGCTACACCTCC. Translation: CAISESTNYGYTS.